The 25 T cell receptor beta chains below all came from one sample that was sequenced in a study of T cells in localized non-small cell lung cancer. Method: immunoSEQ multiplex PCR; TCRdb's copy keeps in-frame clones and lacks some. The sample lists about 7,900 clones; approximately 94% were seen once. The input for sequencing was peripheral blood, taken before any cancer treatment. The receptors were sampled from a woman aged 40-75 years with stage I lung adenocarcinoma.

The chain carries TRBV5-5 and TRBJ2-7, with a possible D match to TRBD1 (5 bases). Deletions cut 0 bases from V and 3 bases from J, with 13 bases between. Germline V gives CDR1 SGHKS, CDR2 YYEKEE (reference sequence). The CDR3 totals 15 residues. CDR3: CASSLDRKAFYEQYF. CDR3 coding DNA: TGTGCCAGCAGCTTGGACAGGAAGGCTTTCTACGAGCAGTACTTC.

This clone was seen only once. The CDR3 DNA is TGTGCCAGCTCACCACTCGGGGATAGGGACACTGAAGCTTTCTTT. Protein sequence: CASSPLGDRDTEAFF. The chain links TRBV18 to TRBJ1-1; no definite D call. The CDR3 contains 15 residues. V dropped 1 base and J dropped 3 bases, with 12 bases sitting between them. Germline V CDR1 and CDR2: KGHSH, LQKENI.

This clone appeared a single time. The chain joins TRBV5-1 to TRBJ2-7; TRBD1 matches 11 bases. The CDR3 length is 15 residues. V was pared by 2 bases and J by 6 bases, with 7 bases of the junction left unmatched. Germline loops: CDR1 SGHRS, CDR2 YFSETQ. CDR3 sequence reads: CASSLIPGQGVEQYF. CDR3 DNA: TGCGCCAGCAGCTTAATACCGGGACAGGGGGTCGAGCAGTACTTC.

The chain links TRBV18 to TRBJ1-1, with D unresolved. This CDR3 region has 13 residues. V was trimmed by 0 bases and J by 4 bases, leaving 6 bases between them. The V gene's germline CDR1 is KGHSH and CDR2 LQKENI. The DNA for the CDR3 is TGTGCCAGCTCACCACCCGGGTCCACTGAAGCTTTCTTT. Residues: CASSPPGSTEAFF.

This sequence joins TRBV2 and TRBJ1-2, with D hard to call. The CDR3 has 16 amino acids. Trimming cost V 2 bases and J 1 base, with 14 bases left between them. Germline-derived CDR1 and CDR2 are SNHLY and FYNNEI. As DNA, the CDR3 is TGTGCCAGCAGTGAAAGTAGCAGCTTCTTTAACTATGGCTACACCTTC. This gives the protein CASSESSSFFNYGYTF.

The rearrangement joins TRBV6-5 to TRBJ1-2; possibly TRBD1 for D (5 bases). The germline CDR1 and CDR2 sequences are MNHEY and SVGAGI. CDR3 length: 16 amino acids. V lost 2 bases to trimming and J lost 0 bases, with 13 bases between them. The CDR3, as DNA: TGTGCCAGCAGTTACCAAGGGGCGATATCTAACTATGGCTACACCTTC. Encoded protein: CASSYQGAISNYGYTF.

The chain joins TRBV5-4 to TRBJ2-3, with D maybe TRBD2 (5 bases). CDR3 length equals 15 residues. Trimming took off 0 bases at V and 3 bases at J, with 11 bases between the two ends. CDR1 SGHNT and CDR2 YYREEE come from the germline V gene (reference sequence). The CDR3 DNA sequence: TGTGCCAGCAGCTTGGCTCCGACTATAACAGATACGCAGTATTTT. This codes for CASSLAPTITDTQYF.

This sequence joins TRBV11-1 and TRBJ2-2; TRBD1 matches at 8 bases. Germline values: CDR1 SGHAT, CDR2 FQDESV (reference sequence). The CDR3 runs to 16 residues. V was clipped by 5 bases and J by 4 bases; unmatched bases: 9. The CDR3 region has the DNA TGTGCCAGCAGCCCGGACAGGGCCATGGGCACCGGGGAGCTGTTTTTT. This gives the protein CASSPDRAMGTGELFF.

The V call is TRBV19, the J call TRBJ2-3; no clear D gene. The V and J ends lost 3 bases and 2 bases respectively, with 6 bases between them. The CDR3 is 13 residues long. The germline gives CDR1 LNHDA, CDR2 SQIVND (reference sequence). The CDR3 bases are TGTGCCAGTAGTATTAGGACCACAGATACGCAGTATTTT. It translates to CASSIRTTDTQYF.

The V gene is TRBV5-6, the J gene TRBJ1-2, with D perhaps TRBD1 (6 bases). CDR1 is SGHDT and CDR2 is YYEEEE in the germline V gene. Trimming left V 2 bases short and J 3 bases short, with 14 bases between. The CDR3 runs to 15 residues. In DNA form, the CDR3 reads TGTGCCAGCAGCTTCGCAGGGGATACGTACTATGGCTACACCTTC. This sequence encodes CASSFAGDTYYGYTF. The full variable domain, in which reference TRBV5-6 and TRBJ1-2 provide the parts outside the CDR3, is DAGVTQSPTHLIKTRGQQVTLRCSPKSGHDTVSWYQQALGQGPQFIFQYYEEEERQRGNFPDRFSGHQFPNYSSELNVNALLLGDSALYLCASSFAGDTYYGYTFGSGTRLTVV.

The gene calls are TRBV18 and TRBJ2-1, with 14 positions matching TRBD2. After removal of 3 bases from V and 4 bases from J, the junction contained 5 bases not matched to a gene. CDR1 and CDR2 (germline): KGHSH, LQKENI. The CDR3 has 17 amino acids. The CDR3 loop reads CASSPKTSGGGYNEQFF. In nucleotides, the CDR3 is TGTGCCAGCTCACCGAAGACTAGCGGGGGGGGTTACAATGAGCAGTTCTTC.

This chain connects TRBV19 to TRBJ2-3; D is perhaps TRBD2 (5 bases). The V and J ends lost 5 bases and 1 base respectively, with 10 bases between them. CDR3 size: 14 residues. Germline values: CDR1 LNHDA, CDR2 SQIVND (reference sequence). This chain's CDR3 is CASSFGGGTDTQYF. The DNA of the CDR3 is TGTGCCAGTAGTTTCGGAGGAGGCACAGATACGCAGTATTTT.

J is TRBJ2-1 and V is TRBV9; D might be TRBD1 (6 bases). Germline CDR1 is SGDLS and CDR2 is YYNGEE. The CDR3 is 15 amino acids. Trimming removed 5 bases at V and 6 bases at J, with 18 bases between. This chain's CDR3 is CASRAGTSLPNEQFF. CDR3 sequence (DNA): TGTGCCAGCAGAGCCGGGACAAGCCTGCCCAATGAGCAGTTCTTC.

The chain combines TRBV5-6 with TRBJ2-2; tentatively, D is TRBD1 (6 bases). Germline values: CDR1 SGHDT, CDR2 YYEEEE. There are 18 residues in the CDR3. The germline V and J ends were trimmed by 4 bases and 4 bases, with 23 bases remaining between them. CDR3 sequence (DNA): TGTGCCAGCAGCAAAAGGACAGCCTTCTCCCTATTCACCGGGGAGCTGTTTTTT. This encodes CASSKRTAFSLFTGELFF.

The gene calls are TRBV29-1 and TRBJ1-2; D is undetermined. V was cut by 0 bases and J by 4 bases, with 9 bases left in between. The CDR3 runs 13 residues. Germline V CDR1 and CDR2: SQVTM, ANQGSEA. Written as DNA, the CDR3 is TGCAGCGTTGAAGATCAAGGCTCCTATGGCTACACCTTC. Protein sequence: CSVEDQGSYGYTF.

In regard to this clone: Other nucleotide sequences from this sample produce the same CDR3. The chain is built from TRBV15 and TRBJ1-4, with TRBD1 matching over 10 bases. Germline V lookup: CDR1 LNHNV, CDR2 YYDKDF (reference sequence). With 2 bases clipped from V and 7 bases from J, the junction kept 7 bases outside the gene matches. This CDR3 region has 16 residues. The CDR3 loop reads CATSRRDRGLAEKLFF. In DNA, the CDR3 is TGTGCCACCAGCAGAAGGGACAGGGGATTAGCTGAAAAACTGTTTTTT.

The V gene is TRBV2, the J gene TRBJ1-2, with 9 bases lining up with TRBD1. Germline assignment: CDR1 SNHLY and CDR2 FYNNEI. After removal of 5 bases from V and 3 bases from J, the junction contained 4 bases not matched to a gene. The CDR3 runs 14 residues. CDR3 DNA sequence: TGTGCCAGCAGTCTACAGGGGGCCGACTATGGCTACACCTTC. It is translated as CASSLQGADYGYTF.

This sequence joins TRBV5-1 and TRBJ2-7; 9 bases are a match to TRBD1. V lost 1 base to trimming and J lost 6 bases; unmatched junction nucleotides: 5. The CDR3 is 14 amino acids. CDR1 is SGHRS and CDR2 is YFSETQ in the germline V gene. The chain's CDR3 is CASSLWDRESEQYF. In nucleotides, the CDR3 is TGCGCCAGCAGCTTGTGGGACAGGGAATCCGAGCAGTACTTC.

The chain couples TRBV5-5 to TRBJ2-7; 7 bases are shared with TRBD1. V dropped 4 bases and J dropped 2; count of bases not matched to a gene: 9. This CDR3 has 15 residues. CDR1 and CDR2 from the germline V gene are SGHKS and YYEKEE (reference sequence). CDR3 nucleotides: TGTGCCAGCAGCCACCAGCGACAGGGTACCTACGAGCAGTACTTC. Amino acid sequence: CASSHQRQGTYEQYF.

This sequence joins TRBV2 and TRBJ2-2, with 10 bases that match TRBD2. With 6 bases clipped from V and 2 bases from J, the junction kept 3 bases outside the gene matches. CDR3 size: 15 residues. Germline CDR1 and CDR2: SNHLY and FYNNEI. The CDR3: CASSGLAANTGELFF. The DNA for the CDR3 is TGTGCCAGCAGCGGACTAGCGGCCAACACCGGGGAGCTGTTTTTT.

Comments on this clone: Sequence at one end of the junction differs from germline and may be a read error. The chain combines TRBV7-2 with TRBJ2-7, with D perhaps matching TRBD1 (5 bases). Germline V gene sequence: CDR1 SGHTA, CDR2 FQGNSA. This CDR3 is 15 amino acids long. The CDR3 sequence: CARSLDSRVFYEQYF. Here the CDR3 DNA reads TGTGCCCGCAGCTTAGATTCCAGGGTCTTCTACGAGCAGTACTTC. Looking up the rest from reference TRBV7-2 and TRBJ2-7 gives the full variable domain: GAGVSQSPSNKVTEKGKDVELRCDPISGHTALYWYRQSLGQGLEFLIYFQGNSAPDKSGLPSDRFSAERTGGSVSTLTIQRTQQEDSAVYLCARSLDSRVFYEQYFGPGTRLTVT.

The chain combines TRBV19 with TRBJ2-7; 14 nucleotides line up with TRBD2. Trimming removed 7 bases from V and 5 bases from J; junction bases left unmatched: 10. The CDR3 length is 16 residues. From germline, CDR1 is LNHDA and CDR2 SQIVND (reference sequence). This CDR3 reads CASTATSGRASDEQYF. The CDR3, as DNA: TGTGCCAGTACCGCGACTAGCGGGAGGGCCAGCGACGAGCAGTACTTC.

The V and J genes are TRBV5-1 and TRBJ2-7; a weak D match, TRBD1 (5 bases). The CDR3 totals 12 residues. The germline gives CDR1 SGHRS, CDR2 YFSETQ. Trimming took off 5 bases at V and 2 bases at J, with 8 bases between the two ends. CDR3 sequence reads: CASRGQTYEQYF. The CDR3 nucleotides are TGCGCCAGCAGGGGGCAGACCTACGAGCAGTACTTC. Complete variable domain (other parts from reference TRBV5-1 and TRBJ2-7): KAGVTQTPRYLIKTRGQQVTLSCSPISGHRSVSWYQQTPGQGLQFLFEYFSETQRNKGNFPGRFSGRQFSNSRSEMNVSTLELGDSALYLCASRGQTYEQYFGPGTRLTVT.

The V gene is TRBV5-1, the J gene TRBJ2-7; D is ambiguous. The V gene's germline CDR1 is SGHRS and CDR2 YFSETQ. The CDR3 contains 14 residues. V lost 1 base to trimming and J lost 6 bases, with 14 bases between them. For the CDR3, the DNA is TGCGCCAGCAGCTTGTCAATTGGAGCCCCCGAGCAGTACTTC. Its translation is CASSLSIGAPEQYF.

This chain joins TRBV6-6 and TRBJ1-2; 7 positions match TRBD1. The CDR3 loop spans 13 amino acids. V trimming: 5 bases; J trimming: 8 bases; junction bases outside the gene matches: 8. Germline values: CDR1 MNHNY, CDR2 SVGAGI (reference sequence). CDR3 bases: TGTGCCAGCAGTCGCGTAGACAGGGTCGGCTACACCTTC. Its translation: CASSRVDRVGYTF.